The 8 T cell receptor beta chains listed next were all sequenced from one sample in a study of neurological immune-mediated disorders. Specified time point: technical triplicate 2. TCRdb passed the 5' RACE reads through MiXCR, listing each CDR3 protein once. The table lists 25,000 to 35,000 distinct CDR3 sequences, 13% of them singletons. The sample comprised CD4+ T cells from blood. These receptor sequences come from a female donor with HTLV-1-associated myelopathy (HAM/TSP).

This clonotype has at least ten counts. This rearrangement joins TRBV3-1 to TRBJ2-1; no clear D gene. There are 11 residues in the CDR3. CDR1 LGHDT and CDR2 YNNKEL come from the germline V gene (reference sequence). V was shortened by 1 base and J by 10 bases, with 5 bases between the two germline ends. The CDR3 DNA reads as TGTGCCAGCAGCCAAGTAAGCGAGCAGTTCTTC. Translated, it gives CASSQVSEQFF.

Concerning this clonotype: This may come from a read error, since a much larger clone is one base off. The genes are TRBV25-1 and TRBJ2-2, with 15 bases matching TRBD2. Germline V gives CDR1 MGHDK, CDR2 SYGVNS. The CDR3 consists of 18 residues. Trimming cost V 7 bases and J 6 bases; bases outside gene matches: 12. Written as DNA, the CDR3 is TGTGCCAGCAATGTGCCCCGCGGGACTAGCGGGGGGCCCGGGGAGCTGTTTTTT. Its protein is CASNVPRGTSGGPGELFF.

Sample share makes this clonotype medium-sized. One end of the junction fails to match germline, which may point to a read error. The rearrangement links TRBV7-2 to TRBJ2-1; 10 bases are shared with TRBD2. The CDR3 is 11 residues long. The germline gives CDR1 SGHTA, CDR2 FQGNSA. CDR3 nucleotides: TGTGCCAGCAGCTCCGGGACTAGCGTAATCTTC. Translated, it gives CASSSGTSVIF.

This clonotype came up many times. The genes are TRBV4-1 and TRBJ2-7; D is uncertain. V was pared by 4 bases and J by 4 bases, with 17 bases between. The CDR3 has 15 residues. Germline lookup yields CDR1 MGHRA and CDR2 YSYEKL. The CDR3 nucleotides read TGCGCCAGCAGCCGCATTCCGACGGATGGGTACGAGCAGTACTTC. Translation gives CASSRIPTDGYEQYF.

The sample holds many counts of this clonotype. V gene TRBV6-1 combines with J gene TRBJ1-1, with TRBD1 matching 9 bases. The CDR3 extends over 14 amino acids. Germline V gene sequence: CDR1 MNHNS, CDR2 SASEGT. V dropped 6 bases and J dropped 5; count of bases not matched to a gene: 7. The CDR3 sequence: CASRPEQGATEAFF. CDR3 DNA: TGTGCCAGCAGACCAGAACAGGGGGCGACTGAAGCTTTCTTT.

The chain carries TRBV5-1 and TRBJ1-1; D not resolved. This CDR3 region has 13 residues. Per germline, CDR1 SGHRS and CDR2 YFSETQ. Trimming shortened V by 6 bases and J by 8 bases, and 17 bases separated the two germline ends. The CDR3 region is CASTPAKDQEAFF. The CDR3 DNA reads as TGCGCCAGCACGCCGGCCAAGGATCAGGAAGCTTTCTTT.

J is TRBJ2-7 and V is TRBV20-1, with no clear D. CDR1 is DFQATT and CDR2 is SNEGSKA in the germline V gene (reference sequence). V gave up 6 bases and J gave up 2 bases, with 14 bases separating them. The CDR3 loop spans 13 amino acids. The CDR3 region has the DNA TGCAGTGCCCTGGGCCGGGCACCCTACGAGCAGTACTTC. Residues: CSALGRAPYEQYF.

This clonotype has at least ten counts. This chain links TRBV2 with TRBJ2-7, with TRBD1 identical over 9 bases. The CDR3 spans 14 residues. Trimming cost V 7 bases and J 5 bases; bases outside gene matches: 9. Germline CDR1 is SNHLY and CDR2 is FYNNEI. The CDR3: CASTAGTGLNEQYF. CDR3 sequence (DNA): TGTGCCAGCACCGCCGGGACAGGGTTGAACGAGCAGTACTTC.